The 24 T cell receptor beta chains listed next were all sequenced from one sample in a study of blood T cells in healthy people across ages. For the second PCR, which ran for 7 to 11 cycles, a sample-barcoded 5' primer and a J-beta primer mix were used. TCRdb reprocessed the 5' RACE reads via MiXCR and lists one record per CDR3 protein. Of about a million distinct CDR3 sequences in the sample, 51% were seen once. Sample: blood. Receptor source: a woman aged 55-70 years in good health.

This clonotype was seen only once. The chain combines TRBV3-1 with TRBJ2-7; 7 nucleotides line up with TRBD2. The CDR3 has 16 residues. Germline V gene lookup returns CDR1 LGHDT and CDR2 YNNKEL (reference sequence). The ends lost 0 bases at V and 4 bases at J; junction bases unmatched: 9. The CDR3 here is CASSQDITSASYEQYF. In nucleotides, the CDR3 is TGTGCCAGCAGCCAAGATATAACTAGCGCTTCTTACGAGCAGTACTTC.

This clonotype was seen only a few times. The rearrangement uses TRBV3-1 and TRBJ2-1; D unclear. The CDR3 length is 15 residues. V lost 0 bases, J lost 6 bases, and 12 bases lay in between. The germline V gene has CDR1 LGHDT and CDR2 YNNKEL (reference sequence). The CDR3 region is CASSQDRVPTNEQFF. CDR3 coding DNA: TGTGCCAGCAGCCAAGATCGGGTACCTACCAATGAGCAGTTCTTC.

This clonotype was seen only a few times. This sequence joins TRBV29-1 and TRBJ2-1, with TRBD1 as a possible D gene (5 bases). Germline CDR1 is SQVTM and CDR2 is ANQGSEA. The ends were cut back, 4 bases at V and 15 bases at J, with 16 bases in the middle. CDR3 size: 11 residues. The CDR3 nucleotides read TGCAGCGTTGTCACCTGGGGCAGGCGGTTCTTC. This codes for CSVVTWGRRFF.

This clonotype appeared a single time. The rearrangement joins TRBV20-1 to TRBJ2-1, with 8 bases identical to TRBD1. J was trimmed by 3 bases and V by 5 bases; bases with no gene match: 6. CDR3 length: 14 amino acids. Germline CDR1 DFQATT, CDR2 SNEGSKA (reference sequence). The CDR3 bases are TGCAGTGCTCGCTACAGGGGGGTCTACAATGAGCAGTTCTTC. Translation gives CSARYRGVYNEQFF.

This clonotype was seen a few times. The chain is built from TRBV6-5 and TRBJ2-5; D is unresolved. The CDR3 contains 15 residues. Germline loops: CDR1 MNHEY, CDR2 SVGAGI. V was clipped by 2 bases and J by 1 base, with 11 bases between them. The CDR3 reads CASSYGRNSQETQYF. DNA of the CDR3: TGTGCCAGCAGTTACGGTCGAAACAGCCAAGAGACCCAGTACTTC.

This chain uses TRBV20-1 with TRBJ2-1, with 9 bases matching TRBD2. Germline V gene data show CDR1 as DFQATT and CDR2 as SNEGSKA (reference sequence). The CDR3 totals 14 residues. J was trimmed by 10 bases and V by 3 bases; bases with no gene match: 10. As DNA, the CDR3 is TGCAGTGCTAGCAGTGCGGGAGGGCCTAGGGAGCAGTTCTTC. Translating it yields CSASSAGGPREQFF.

The rearrangement links TRBV20-1 to TRBJ2-7; 9 bases agree with TRBD2. From germline, CDR1 is DFQATT and CDR2 SNEGSKA (reference sequence). The V gene end was trimmed by 3 bases and the J gene end by 2 bases; junction bases not matched to a gene: 5. There are 14 residues in the CDR3. The CDR3 DNA reads TGCAGTGCTAGGTGGGCTAGCGGGGCCTACGAGCAGTACTTC. It codes for CSARWASGAYEQYF.

In regard to this clonotype: An end of the junction differs from the germline gene, which may be a read error. The rearrangement uses TRBV4-2 and TRBJ2-1; a weak D match, TRBD2 (5 bases). In germline, CDR1 is LGHNA, CDR2 YNFKEQ. This CDR3 region has 14 residues. CDR3 coding DNA: TGTGCCGGCAGCCAAAACCTGGGGAGCGGTCAGCAGTTCTTC. This codes for CAGSQNLGSGQQFF.

CDR3 sequence reads: CASSLSDGTLSYEQYF. The CDR3 DNA follows: TGTGCCAGCAGTTTATCGGACGGGACTCTGTCCTACGAGCAGTACTTC. V and J are TRBV27 and TRBJ2-7; D perhaps matches TRBD2 (6 bases). The CDR3 runs 16 residues. Trimming cost V 0 bases and J 1 base, with 13 bases left between them. Germline V CDR1 and CDR2: MNHEY, SMNVEV (reference sequence).

In regard to this clonotype: At one end the junction does not follow the germline gene, possibly because of a read error. This rearrangement joins TRBV14 to TRBJ1-6; D gene uncertain. Per the germline V gene, CDR1 is SGHDN and CDR2 is FVKESK. The CDR3 is made up of 13 amino acids. The CDR3 DNA follows: TGTGCCAGCAGCCAAGATAGACCTTCACTCCTCCACTTT. This sequence encodes CASSQDRPSLLHF.

The genes are TRBV20-1 and TRBJ2-1; TRBD1 might be the D (5 bases). Trimming removed 0 bases from V and 3 bases from J, with 12 bases in between. Per germline, CDR1 DFQATT and CDR2 SNEGSKA (reference sequence). The CDR3 runs 15 residues. This CDR3 is CSARDPGQHYNEQFF. In nucleotides, the CDR3 is TGCAGTGCTAGAGACCCCGGACAACACTACAATGAGCAGTTCTTC.

This rearrangement joins TRBV7-9 to TRBJ2-7; possible D gene TRBD1, 6 bases. The V and J ends lost 4 bases and 7 bases respectively, with 20 bases between them. The CDR3 consists of 15 residues. Germline lookup yields CDR1 SEHNR and CDR2 FQNEAQ (reference sequence). The CDR3 protein is CASSSPDRWGEEQYF. In DNA form, the CDR3 reads TGTGCCAGCAGCTCCCCCGACAGGTGGGGAGAGGAGCAGTACTTC.

This clonotype was found a few times. The genes are TRBV4-2 and TRBJ2-5, with 8 bases lining up with TRBD1. With V trimmed by 0 bases and J by 2 bases, 11 bases remained unmatched. Germline-derived CDR1 and CDR2 are LGHNA and YNFKEQ. The CDR3 has 18 amino acids. CDR3 loop: CASSQDRGTGYVQETQYF. The CDR3 DNA follows: TGTGCCAGCAGCCAAGATCGAGGGACAGGCTATGTGCAAGAGACCCAGTACTTC.

This clonotype showed up just a few times. The V call is TRBV11-2, the J call TRBJ2-4; 11 bases are shared with TRBD2. The closer fit of TRBJ2-7 to the DNA end suggests the J call may be wrong. The CDR3 spans 16 residues. Looked up from germline, CDR1 is SGHAT and CDR2 is FQNNGV. The CDR3 coding sequence is TGTGCCAGCAGCTTAGTGCCACTAGCGGGAGTCAACGAGCAGTACTTC. Its translation: CASSLVPLAGVNEQYF.

This clonotype was seen only a few times. The chain recombines TRBV28 with TRBJ1-4; 7 nucleotides line up with TRBD1. Per the germline V gene, CDR1 is MDHEN and CDR2 is SYDVKM. The CDR3 has 16 amino acids. The V segment lost 3 bases and the J segment 2 bases; nucleotides outside the gene matches: 6. The CDR3 loop is CASSFPNRGTNEKLFF. Written as DNA, the CDR3 is TGTGCCAGCAGTTTCCCCAACAGGGGTACTAATGAAAAACTGTTTTTT. Complete variable domain (other parts from reference TRBV28 and TRBJ1-4): DVKVTQSSRYLVKRTGEKVFLECVQDMDHENMFWYRQDPGLGLRLIYFSYDVKMKEKGDIPEGYSVSREKKERFSLILESASTNQTSMYLCASSFPNRGTNEKLFFGSGTQLSVL.

This chain links TRBV20-1 with TRBJ2-5; the D gene is possibly TRBD1 (5 bases). TRBJ2-7 explains the end of the DNA better; the J call may be wrong. The CDR3 sequence is 15 residues long. The V gene's germline CDR1 is DFQATT and CDR2 SNEGSKA (reference sequence). CDR3 DNA: TGCAGTGCTGAAGGGGTCCGATACCCCTCATACGAGCAGTACTTC. It translates to CSAEGVRYPSYEQYF.

This clonotype was detected only a few times. The chain carries TRBV6-4 and TRBJ1-1; D is uncertain. Trimming cost V 9 bases and J 2 bases, with 10 bases left between them. Germline CDR1 reads MRHNA; CDR2 reads SNTAGT. CDR3 length: 12 amino acids. The CDR3 loop reads CARKGLNTEAFF. For the CDR3, the DNA is TGTGCCAGGAAGGGTCTTAACACTGAAGCTTTCTTT.

This chain uses TRBV20-1 with TRBJ2-3; 8 bases match TRBD2. The CDR3 extends over 15 amino acids. Germline V CDR1 and CDR2: DFQATT, SNEGSKA (reference sequence). Trimming cost V 3 bases and J 2 bases; bases outside gene matches: 7. CDR3 protein: CSASILAGLTDTQYF. As DNA, the CDR3 is TGCAGTGCTAGTATTTTAGCGGGGCTCACAGATACGCAGTATTTT.

This chain joins TRBV7-2 and TRBJ2-5; D might be TRBD1 (6 bases). V was cut by 8 bases and J by 6 bases, with 16 bases left in between. This CDR3 contains 13 residues. The germline CDR1 and CDR2 sequences are SGHTA and FQGNSA. The CDR3 DNA reads TGTGCCAGCGCAAGGGGGAATTCGAAGACCCAGTACTTC. It translates to CASARGNSKTQYF.

In its sample, this clonotype was seen a few times. The chain is built from TRBV5-5 and TRBJ2-5, with D maybe TRBD2 (6 bases). Matching the DNA end better, TRBJ2-7 makes the J call doubtful. The CDR3 totals 15 residues. Germline loops: CDR1 SGHKS, CDR2 YYEKEE (reference sequence). In DNA, the CDR3 is TGTGCCAGCAGCTTGTCGGAGGGCCCCACCTACGAGCAGTACTTC. Translation gives CASSLSEGPTYEQYF.

Comments on this clonotype: Compared with germline, one end of the junction differs, possibly owing to a read error. The rearrangement links TRBV15 to TRBJ2-4; perhaps TRBD1 as D (6 bases). Germline CDR1 is LNHNV and CDR2 is YYDKDF (reference sequence). The CDR3 has 14 amino acids. The CDR3 region is CTTSRDPGQNIQYF. The CDR3 DNA follows: TGTACCACCAGCAGAGACCCTGGACAGAACATTCAGTACTTC.

This sequence joins TRBV12-3 or TRBV12-4 and TRBJ2-5, with D perhaps matching TRBD2 (6 bases). V lost 1 base and J 2 bases, leaving 11 bases between the germline ends. The CDR3 consists of 15 residues. The CDR3 protein is CASSLVLTRQETQYF. CDR3 DNA sequence: TGTGCCAGCAGTTTAGTTTTGACTAGACAAGAGACCCAGTACTTC.

The CDR3 loop reads CASSQTTEGGPYEQYF. The CDR3 DNA reads as TGCGCCAGCAGCCAGACGACGGAGGGCGGACCCTACGAGCAGTACTTC. The rearrangement uses TRBV4-3 and TRBJ2-7, with TRBD2 as a possible D gene (6 bases). Germline CDR1 reads LGHNA; CDR2 reads YSLEER. The ends were cut back, 3 bases at V and 2 bases at J, with 17 bases in the middle. CDR3 size: 16 residues.

The chain carries TRBV7-2 and TRBJ1-5; TRBD1 aligns across 7 bases. Germline loops: CDR1 SGHTA, CDR2 FQGNSA. The CDR3 totals 15 residues. Germline trimming cut 4 bases from V and 6 bases from J; bases unmatched to any gene: 9. CDR3 bases: TGTGCCAGCAGCTCCAATGGAGGGGGCGGTCAGCCCCAGCATTTT. Protein sequence: CASSSNGGGGQPQHF.